The 24 T cell receptor beta chains below come from one sample, sequenced in a study of cytomegalovirus exposure and HLA in healthy donors. The PCR made use of 60 Vbeta and 13 Jbeta primers. Generated by immunoSEQ multiplex PCR, the TCRdb table keeps only in-frame clones and is missing some. The table records around 220,000 clones, roughly 70% of them present only once. The sequenced material came from PBMCs. Every receptor here comes from a young woman in good health and CMV-seronegative.

The V call is TRBV6-6, the J call TRBJ1-5; no firm D call. Trimming took 6 bases from V and 5 from J, leaving 14 bases between them. CDR3 length equals 14 residues. Germline V lookup: CDR1 MNHNY, CDR2 SVGAGI (reference sequence). CDR3 loop: CASSPDITHQPQHF. CDR3 sequence (DNA): TGTGCCAGCAGCCCTGACATAACTCATCAGCCCCAGCATTTT.

A remark on this clone: Other DNA sequences in the sample encode the same CDR3. The rearrangement joins TRBV18 to TRBJ1-1; 8 bases match TRBD1. Germline V gives CDR1 KGHSH, CDR2 LQKENI. This CDR3 spans 16 amino acids. V trimming: 0 bases; J trimming: 1 base; junction bases outside the gene matches: 4. Here the CDR3 DNA reads TGTGCCAGCTCACCACCGACCGGGACAGGGAACACTGAAGCTTTCTTT. It yields the protein CASSPPTGTGNTEAFF.

The genes are TRBV11-2 and TRBJ1-2, with 7 bases that match TRBD1. Germline V gene lookup returns CDR1 SGHAT and CDR2 FQNNGV. CDR3 size: 13 residues. The V segment lost 5 bases and the J segment 8 bases; nucleotides outside the gene matches: 8. This CDR3 is CASSRQGANGYTF. CDR3 coding DNA: TGTGCCAGCAGCCGACAGGGAGCAAACGGCTACACCTTC.

The chain has TRBV19 and TRBJ2-7; D unclear. There are 15 residues in the CDR3. The ends were cut back, 2 bases at V and 1 base at J, with 12 bases in the middle. Germline assignment: CDR1 LNHDA and CDR2 SQIVND (reference sequence). DNA of the CDR3: TGTGCCAGTAGTATAAGTCTATACGGGTCCTACGAGCAGTACTTC. Translated: CASSISLYGSYEQYF.

This chain links TRBV18 with TRBJ2-6; 9 bases fit TRBD1. Germline loops: CDR1 KGHSH, CDR2 LQKENI. This CDR3 has 18 amino acids. V trimming: 3 bases; J trimming: 1 base; junction bases outside the gene matches: 7. In nucleotides, the CDR3 is TGTGCCAGCTCACCTACAGGGGGCGCGTTATCTGGGGCCAACGTCCTGACTTTC. The encoded protein is CASSPTGGALSGANVLTF.

The gene calls are TRBV2 and TRBJ2-7; D possibly corresponds to TRBD2 (6 bases). The CDR3 is made up of 15 amino acids. Germline assignment: CDR1 SNHLY and CDR2 FYNNEI. The ends were cut back, 8 bases at V and 0 bases at J, with 17 bases in the middle. In DNA, the CDR3 is TGTGCCAGCCGCCGGGACTTCCAAAGCTCCTACGAGCAGTACTTC. Translation gives CASRRDFQSSYEQYF.

The chain joins TRBV5-1 to TRBJ2-5; D gene unclear. CDR3 size: 13 residues. Germline V gene sequence: CDR1 SGHRS, CDR2 YFSETQ. The V end lost 0 bases, the J end lost 4 bases, and 7 bases lay between the germline ends. This CDR3 reads CASSLELLETQYF. The CDR3 DNA follows: TGCGCCAGCAGCTTGGAGCTCCTAGAGACCCAGTACTTC.

The chain is built from TRBV19 and TRBJ1-3; tentative D call: TRBD1 (5 bases). Trimming took 10 bases from V and 3 from J, leaving 16 bases between them. This CDR3 is built from 14 residues. Germline CDR1 reads LNHDA; CDR2 reads SQIVND (reference sequence). CDR3 sequence: CATKRGSFGNTIYF. As DNA, the CDR3 is TGTGCCACCAAGCGGGGGAGTTTTGGAAACACCATATATTTT. The full variable domain, completed using reference TRBV19 and TRBJ1-3, is DGGITQSPKYLFRKEGQNVTLSCEQNLNHDAMYWYRQDPGQGLRLIYYSQIVNDFQKGDIAEGYSVSREKKESFPLTVTSAQKNPTAFYLCATKRGSFGNTIYFGEGSWLTVV.

The chain is built from TRBV5-6 and TRBJ1-2; D may be TRBD1 (5 bases). With 0 bases removed from V and 8 bases from J, the gap between germline ends came to 14 bases. The germline gives CDR1 SGHDT, CDR2 YYEEEE. The CDR3 length is 14 residues. The CDR3 sequence: CASSLEDTLPGYTF. The CDR3 bases are TGTGCCAGCAGCTTGGAGGACACCCTACCGGGCTACACCTTC.

J is TRBJ1-5 and V is TRBV21-1; the table's D gene call, TRBD1, was not cross checked with the DNA. TRBV21-1 is shown as a pseudogene. The CDR3 runs 16 residues. The CDR3 DNA is TGTGCCAGCAGTCGGGACAGCGACTATAGCAATCAGCCCCAGCATTTT. Translating gives CASSRDSDYSNQPQHF.

CDR3 region: CASSQQGSGVNTEAFF. The CDR3 DNA is TGTGCCAGCAGTCAACAGGGGTCGGGCGTGAACACTGAAGCTTTCTTT. The rearrangement uses TRBV2 and TRBJ1-1, with 7 bases aligning to TRBD1. With V trimmed by 5 bases and J by 0 bases, 9 bases remained unmatched. Per germline, CDR1 SNHLY and CDR2 FYNNEI. The CDR3 has 16 residues.

The rearrangement uses TRBV9 and TRBJ2-2, with no clear D. The CDR3 is made up of 13 amino acids. The germline CDR1 and CDR2 sequences are SGDLS and YYNGEE. The V end lost 1 base, the J end lost 7 bases, and 8 bases lay between the germline ends. The CDR3 nucleotides read TGTGCCAGCAGCGTAACAGATAGCGGGGAGCTGTTTTTT. Translation: CASSVTDSGELFF.

The genes are TRBV14 and TRBJ1-2; D is possibly TRBD1 (5 bases). The CDR3 is 14 amino acids. Trimming left V 3 bases short and J 1 base short, with 9 bases between. Germline V gives CDR1 SGHDN, CDR2 FVKESK. CDR3 loop: CASSHREDNYGYTF. The CDR3 DNA reads as TGTGCCAGCAGCCACAGGGAGGATAACTATGGCTACACCTTC.

The V and J genes are TRBV19 and TRBJ1-1; 8 bases line up with TRBD1. CDR1 is LNHDA and CDR2 is SQIVND in the germline V gene (reference sequence). CDR3 length: 16 amino acids. Losses at the gene ends were 3 bases for V and 0 bases for J; bases not matched to a gene: 6. The CDR3 sequence: CASSMGQVGMNTEAFF. CDR3 sequence (DNA): TGTGCCAGTAGTATGGGACAGGTGGGGATGAACACTGAAGCTTTCTTT. The entire variable domain, with the rest obtained from reference TRBV19 and TRBJ1-1, is as follows: DGGITQSPKYLFRKEGQNVTLSCEQNLNHDAMYWYRQDPGQGLRLIYYSQIVNDFQKGDIAEGYSVSREKKESFPLTVTSAQKNPTAFYLCASSMGQVGMNTEAFFGQGTRLTVV.

The chain joins TRBV7-9 to TRBJ2-1, with D possibly being TRBD2 (6 bases). The V and J ends lost 4 bases and 0 bases respectively, with 13 bases between them. This CDR3 spans 16 amino acids. CDR1 SEHNR and CDR2 FQNEAQ come from the germline V gene (reference sequence). The CDR3 DNA is TGTGCCAGCAGCTCCTCTGGGGGGAGCTCCTACAATGAGCAGTTCTTC. Translation gives CASSSSGGSSYNEQFF.

The J gene is TRBJ1-2, the V gene TRBV7-9; D might be TRBD1 (5 bases). Germline CDR1 reads SEHNR; CDR2 reads FQNEAQ (reference sequence). The length of the CDR3 is 15 residues. V dropped 1 base and J dropped 6 bases, with 15 bases sitting between them. CDR3 DNA sequence: TGTGCCAGCAGCTTAGAGGGACTACCAAGCGATGGCTACACCTTC. This codes for CASSLEGLPSDGYTF.

The chain recombines TRBV27 with TRBJ1-1; D gene uncertain. The V end lost 2 bases, the J end lost 6 bases, and 13 bases lay between the germline ends. The CDR3 extends over 14 amino acids. Germline CDR1 reads MNHEY; CDR2 reads SMNVEV (reference sequence). Here the CDR3 DNA reads TGTGCCAGCAGTTTAGACTTGGGTCAAGCTGAAGCTTTCTTT. It codes for CASSLDLGQAEAFF.

The gene calls are TRBV5-4 and TRBJ1-6; D uncertain. V was cut by 0 bases and J by 4 bases, with 11 bases left in between. CDR1 and CDR2 (germline): SGHNT, YYREEE (reference sequence). The length of the CDR3 is 16 residues. In DNA, the CDR3 is TGTGCCAGCAGCTTGGGAGGCCAGCGATATAATTCACCCCTCCACTTT. Amino acid sequence: CASSLGGQRYNSPLHF.

J is TRBJ2-7 and V is TRBV6-5; D gene unclear. Trimming took off 5 bases at V and 2 bases at J, with 4 bases between the two ends. CDR1 is MNHEY, CDR2 SVGAGI, per germline. This CDR3 contains 11 residues. The CDR3 reads CASSGPYEQYF. CDR3 nucleotide sequence: TGTGCCAGCAGTGGCCCCTACGAGCAGTACTTC.

The chain recombines TRBV11-3 with TRBJ1-2; 8 bases align to TRBD1. The length of the CDR3 is 16 residues. The germline V gene encodes CDR1 SGHNT and CDR2 YENEEA. J gave up 2 bases and V 2 bases, and 7 bases lay outside the gene matches. The chain's CDR3 is CASSLFLRGRNYGYTF. The CDR3 DNA reads as TGTGCCAGCAGCTTATTCCTCAGGGGGCGAAACTATGGCTACACCTTC.

The CDR3 region is CASSDPRGAGTDTQYF. The CDR3 DNA reads as TGTGCCAGCAGTGACCCCCGGGGGGCAGGCACAGATACGCAGTATTTT. The chain employs TRBV6-1 and TRBJ2-3; a weak D match, TRBD2 (7 bases). Trimming cost V 3 bases and J 1 base, with 14 bases left between them. The CDR3 contains 16 residues. Germline V gene lookup returns CDR1 MNHNS and CDR2 SASEGT.

The genes are TRBV9 and TRBJ2-2; 8 positions agree with TRBD2. J lost 1 base, V lost 7 bases, and 3 bases had no gene match. There are 14 residues in the CDR3. CDR1 and CDR2 (germline): SGDLS, YYNGEE. The CDR3 spells CASSLAVNTGELFF. In DNA form, the CDR3 reads TGTGCCAGCTCACTAGCGGTGAACACCGGGGAGCTGTTTTTT.

The chain carries TRBV19 and TRBJ2-7; tentatively, D is TRBD1 (5 bases). V lost 4 bases to trimming and J lost 2 bases, with 15 bases between them. Per germline, CDR1 LNHDA and CDR2 SQIVND (reference sequence). The CDR3 covers 15 residues. CDR3: CASSTPGNVPYEQYF. DNA for the CDR3: TGTGCCAGTAGTACACCAGGGAATGTCCCCTACGAGCAGTACTTC.

J is TRBJ2-7 and V is TRBV6-6; the D gene is possibly TRBD1 (7 bases). The CDR3 has 13 residues. In germline, CDR1 is MNHNY, CDR2 SVGAGI (reference sequence). The ends were cut back, 11 bases at V and 2 bases at J, with 16 bases in the middle. The chain's CDR3 is CAAARGETYEQYF. In nucleotides, the CDR3 is TGTGCCGCCGCCAGGGGGGAGACCTACGAGCAGTACTTC.